The source of this T cell receptor (beta chain) is a study of response to subunit inactivated influenza vaccine. V dropped 8 bases and J dropped 5 bases, with 10 bases sitting between them. Germline V gene lookup returns CDR1 ENHRY and CDR2 SYGVKD. The CDR3 extends over 13 amino acids. MiXCR, run by TCRdb on the RT-PCR reads, gives a single entry per CDR3 protein. The table has roughly 550,000 distinct CDR3 sequences, approximately 22% seen once. The same data also contributed to another study, on T cells expressing NK-cell markers. That publication notes: For TCR beta, cDNA was produced by 5'RACE template switching with UMIs. From sorted CD3+CD56+NKG2C+, CD3+CD56+NKG2C- and CD3+CD56-NKG2C+ T cells came the TCR beta repertoires.

The chain links TRBV10-3 to TRBJ1-6; a possible D gene is TRBD1 (5 bases). This material consisted of CD4+ T cells sorted from PBMCs, taken 11 to 12 days after vaccination. The receptor was derived from a man aged 45-65 years who received an inactivated influenza vaccine. CDR3 loop: CAIGTDNNSPLHF. CDR3 nucleotide sequence: TGTGCCATCGGGACGGACAATAATTCACCCCTCCACTTT.